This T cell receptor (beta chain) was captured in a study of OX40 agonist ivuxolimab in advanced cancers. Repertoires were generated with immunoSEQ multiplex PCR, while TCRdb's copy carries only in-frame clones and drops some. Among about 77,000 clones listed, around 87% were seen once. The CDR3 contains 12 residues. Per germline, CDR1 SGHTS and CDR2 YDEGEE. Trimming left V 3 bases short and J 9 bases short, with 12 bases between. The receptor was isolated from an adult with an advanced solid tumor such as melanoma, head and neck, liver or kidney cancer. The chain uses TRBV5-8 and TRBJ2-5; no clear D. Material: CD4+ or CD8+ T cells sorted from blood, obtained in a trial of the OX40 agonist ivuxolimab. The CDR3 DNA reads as TGTGCCAGCAGCTCAAGATTAGGTTCCCAGTACTTC. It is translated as CASSSRLGSQYF.